Following are 20 T cell receptor beta chains from one sample sequenced in a study of human CD8 memory T cell subsets. Libraries targeted TCR beta using 5' RACE with UMIs. TCRdb reworked the 5' RACE reads into one entry per CDR3 protein, no DNA. The sample table includes more than 5,500 distinct CDR3 sequences. Progenitor exhausted-like CD8+ memory cells (TPEX) were CCR7+ PD-1+ TIGIT+. Sequencing was done on a sample of CD8+ T cells from PBMCs. The source is a human donor in good health.

V gene TRBV15 combines with J gene TRBJ2-2; TCRdb's D call of TRBD1 is untestable without DNA. This CDR3 has 16 amino acids. The germline V gene has CDR1 LNHNV and CDR2 YYDKDF (reference sequence). The CDR3 is CATSRHPGQNTGELFF.

This clonotype is deemed medium-sized by its frequency. The V call is TRBV7-8, the J call TRBJ2-2; TCRdb reports TRBD2, a call that lacks DNA to check it against. CDR1 and CDR2 (germline): SGHVS, FQNEAQ. This CDR3 comprises 18 residues. CDR3 region: CASSFTSGGAAGTGELFF.

This clonotype ranks as medium-sized in terms of frequency. CDR3 protein: CASSSQGFTGELFF. This chain connects TRBV13 to TRBJ2-2; as DNA is missing, the TRBD1 call by TCRdb cannot be tested. CDR3 length equals 14 residues. Germline loops: CDR1 PRHDT, CDR2 FYEKMQ (reference sequence).

The rearrangement links TRBV12-3 or TRBV12-4 to TRBJ1-1; TCRdb calls TRBD1, which cannot be checked without DNA. This CDR3 comprises 12 residues. The CDR3 protein is CASIGGYTEAFF.

V is TRBV14 and J is TRBJ2-1. CDR3 length equals 13 residues. In germline, CDR1 is SGHDN, CDR2 FVKESK. CDR3 in amino acids: CASSPFIASDLFF.

This rearrangement joins TRBV5-4 to TRBJ2-1; TCRdb lists TRBD1, though no DNA is available to test this call. The CDR3 is 14 residues long. Per germline, CDR1 SGHNT and CDR2 YYREEE (reference sequence). The CDR3 loop is CASSSYAGNNEQFF.

By frequency, this clonotype is medium-sized. V usage is TRBV5-1 and J usage is TRBJ2-4; lacking DNA, the TRBD2 call made by TCRdb goes unchecked. The germline gives CDR1 SGHRS, CDR2 YFSETQ. The CDR3 totals 17 residues. The CDR3: CASRASAGELAKNIQYF.

The gene calls are TRBV4-2 and TRBJ1-1; without DNA, the TCRdb call of TRBD1 cannot be checked. The CDR3 totals 12 residues. The germline gives CDR1 LGHNA, CDR2 YNFKEQ. CDR3 in amino acids: CASSAEGAVAFF.

CDR3 amino acids: CATEGGPAADTQYF. This chain joins TRBV11-2 and TRBJ2-3; the TCRdb call, TRBD2, lacks DNA for checking. Germline V gene sequence: CDR1 SGHAT, CDR2 FQNNGV. The CDR3 has 14 amino acids. Based on the CDR3 plus reference TRBV11-2 and TRBJ2-3, the full variable domain is EAGVAQSPRYKIIEKRQSVAFWCNPISGHATLYWYQQILGQGPKLLIQFQNNGVVDDSQLPKDRFSAERLKGVDSTLKIQPAKLEDSAVYLCATEGGPAADTQYFGPGTRLTVL.

The genes are TRBV9 and TRBJ2-3; absent DNA, TCRdb's TRBD2 call cannot be checked. The germline gives CDR1 SGDLS, CDR2 YYNGEE. This CDR3 has 14 residues. The CDR3 is CASSQLAYADTQYF.

In terms of frequency, this clonotype is medium-sized. V and J are TRBV5-1 and TRBJ1-1; TCRdb lists TRBD1, though no DNA is available to test this call. The CDR3 is made up of 15 amino acids. CDR1 is SGHRS, CDR2 YFSETQ, per germline. This CDR3 reads CASSLGILGDTEAFF.

The chain recombines TRBV4-2 with TRBJ2-7; TCRdb's assignment of TRBD2 cannot be checked, as there is no DNA. The germline gives CDR1 LGHNA, CDR2 YNFKEQ. The CDR3 extends over 15 amino acids. CDR3: CASSQGLAENYEQYF.

The chain couples TRBV2 to TRBJ2-1. Germline V gene data show CDR1 as SNHLY and CDR2 as FYNNEI. This CDR3 comprises 14 residues. The CDR3 region is CASSDFGSYNEQFF.

This chain links TRBV10-3 with TRBJ2-7. The CDR3 is 15 residues long. Germline loops: CDR1 ENHRY, CDR2 SYGVKD. CDR3 loop: CAISERLASSYEQYF.

This chain joins TRBV12-3 or TRBV12-4 and TRBJ2-7; TCRdb's assignment of TRBD1 cannot be checked, as there is no DNA. This CDR3 has 15 residues. This CDR3 reads CASSRAGQGAYEQYF.

V is TRBV7-3 and J is TRBJ2-1; the TCRdb call, TRBD1, lacks DNA for checking. The CDR3 runs to 22 residues. From germline, CDR1 is SGHTA and CDR2 FQGTGA. The CDR3 region is CASSLGPDRGRSSGRPHNEQFF.

The chain links TRBV9 to TRBJ1-1; the D gene TCRdb calls, TRBD1, cannot be checked with no DNA. Germline V gene lookup returns CDR1 SGDLS and CDR2 YYNGEE. The CDR3 loop spans 16 amino acids. CDR3 amino acids: CASSVVGQGADTEAFF.

The chain couples TRBV6-1 to TRBJ2-1; there is no DNA to check the TCRdb D call of TRBD1. Germline V CDR1 and CDR2: MNHNS, SASEGT. This CDR3 has 18 amino acids. Here the CDR3 reads CASSFPPGRAGGMNEQFF.

The rearrangement uses TRBV20-1 and TRBJ2-5; TCRdb returns TRBD1, unconfirmable since there is no DNA. The CDR3 extends over 14 amino acids. Looked up from germline, CDR1 is DFQATT and CDR2 is SNEGSKA (reference sequence). CDR3 sequence: CSAPGQGAQETQYF.

The chain recombines TRBV14 with TRBJ2-5; TCRdb gives TRBD2 as the D gene, but with no DNA this cannot be confirmed. The CDR3 totals 16 residues. Germline V lookup: CDR1 SGHDN, CDR2 FVKESK. The CDR3 is CASSQDPAGVGETQYF.